These 17 T cell receptor beta chains came from one sample sequenced in a study of cytomegalovirus exposure and HLA in healthy donors. Primers included in the PCR were 60 Vbeta and 13 Jbeta primers. The table came from immunoSEQ multiplex PCR; TCRdb's copy has only in-frame clones and leaves some out. This sample yields around 53,000 clones, of which 82% are seen a single time; around 1.6% belongs to the top ten. The sequencing sample was made of PBMCs. These receptors were obtained from a young man in good health and CMV-seronegative.

The chain has TRBV7-9 and TRBJ2-7; 7 positions match TRBD2. Unmatched junction bases numbered 8, after V lost 3 bases and J lost 0 bases. This CDR3 spans 16 amino acids. Germline values: CDR1 SEHNR, CDR2 FQNEAQ (reference sequence). In DNA form, the CDR3 reads TGTGCCAGCAGCTTTTTACCCGGGAGGAGCTCCTACGAGCAGTACTTC. Translating gives CASSFLPGRSSYEQYF.

J is TRBJ2-7 and V is TRBV5-6, with D perhaps TRBD1 (6 bases). Germline CDR1 and CDR2: SGHDT and YYEEEE. Trimming stripped 1 base from V and 3 bases from J, with 11 bases between. This CDR3 has 14 amino acids. The CDR3 region has the DNA TGTGCCAGCAGCTTGCTGGGGGCCAACTACGAGCAGTACTTC. This codes for CASSLLGANYEQYF.

The CDR3 region is CAWGTGGHQPQHF. The CDR3 DNA reads as TGTGCCTGGGGGACAGGGGGCCATCAGCCCCAGCATTTT. V and J are TRBV30 and TRBJ1-5; TRBD1 matches at 12 bases. Germline CDR1 and CDR2: GTSNPN and SVGIG (reference sequence). This CDR3 region has 13 residues. V was clipped by 5 bases and J by 5 bases; unmatched bases: 1.

The chain combines TRBV28 with TRBJ2-1; 11 bases align to TRBD1. There are 16 residues in the CDR3. The trim removed 4 bases at V and 4 bases at J, leaving 6 bases unmatched. CDR1 is MDHEN, CDR2 SYDVKM, per germline. CDR3 sequence reads: CASSSSGTGGYNEQFF. The CDR3 nucleotides are TGTGCCAGCAGTTCCAGCGGGACAGGGGGGTACAATGAGCAGTTCTTC.

Concerning this clone: Mismatch with germline at one junction end may stem from a read error. The sample carries other DNA sequences with the same CDR3. The gene calls are TRBV2 and TRBJ1-6; weak D call: TRBD1 (5 bases). Per the germline V gene, CDR1 is SNHLY and CDR2 is FYNNEI. The CDR3 loop spans 15 amino acids. The CDR3 spells CASTRIWTNNSPLHF. In DNA, the CDR3 is TGTGCCAGCACTCGCATCTGGACAAATAATTCCCCCCTCCACTTT.

The rearrangement links TRBV5-6 to TRBJ2-1; D is uncertain. Germline V gives CDR1 SGHDT, CDR2 YYEEEE. The CDR3 totals 12 residues. Trimming cost V 4 bases and J 8 bases, with 10 bases left between them. CDR3 region: CASSPGVDEQFF. The CDR3 DNA reads TGTGCCAGCAGCCCTGGAGTCGATGAGCAGTTCTTC.

The chain is built from TRBV4-3 and TRBJ2-7; TRBD2 matches 10 bases. The CDR3 sequence is 15 residues long. The germline V gene encodes CDR1 LGHNA and CDR2 YSLEER. J lost 3 bases, V lost 4 bases, and 6 bases had no gene match. The CDR3 nucleotides read TGCGCCAGCAGCCCATCTTTAGCGGGAGGCTACGAGCAGTACTTC. It yields the protein CASSPSLAGGYEQYF.

The V gene is TRBV25-1, the J gene TRBJ2-7; 10 bases fit TRBD2. CDR1 is MGHDK and CDR2 is SYGVNS in the germline V gene. CDR3 size: 14 residues. V lost 5 bases and J lost 3; bases outside the gene matches: 4. The CDR3 sequence is CASSPGTSVYEQYF. The CDR3 DNA reads TGTGCCAGCAGTCCCGGGACTAGCGTCTACGAGCAGTACTTC.

This chain's CDR3 is CASSPVSLQGYEQYF. For the CDR3, the DNA is TGCGCCAGCAGCCCCGTCTCGTTACAGGGCTACGAGCAGTACTTC. This chain links TRBV5-1 with TRBJ2-5, with D maybe TRBD1 (6 bases). The J call may be incorrect, as the DNA end agrees better with TRBJ2-7. Germline CDR1 SGHRS, CDR2 YFSETQ. The CDR3 totals 15 residues.

This clone was observed a handful of times. V and J are TRBV18 and TRBJ2-2; D is unresolved. Germline loops: CDR1 KGHSH, CDR2 LQKENI. Trimming left V 1 base short and J 0 bases short, with 12 bases between. The CDR3 runs 17 residues. The CDR3 nucleotides read TGTGCCAGCTCACCACTGATTGCACAAACGAACACCGGGGAGCTGTTTTTT. This gives the protein CASSPLIAQTNTGELFF.

This clone was detected a few times. The V call is TRBV15, the J call TRBJ1-2, with D perhaps matching TRBD1 (5 bases). There are 14 residues in the CDR3. Trimming cost V 0 bases and J 2 bases, with 7 bases left between them. Per germline, CDR1 LNHNV and CDR2 YYDKDF (reference sequence). The CDR3 region is CATSREGVNYGYTF. The CDR3 region has the DNA TGTGCCACCAGCAGAGAAGGGGTGAACTATGGCTACACCTTC.

V is TRBV6-1 and J is TRBJ2-7, with 9 bases fitting TRBD1. Germline V lookup: CDR1 MNHNS, CDR2 SASEGT. Losses at the gene ends were 8 bases for V and 6 bases for J; bases not matched to a gene: 8. The CDR3 totals 13 residues. The DNA for the CDR3 is TGTGCCAGCCGACCGGGACAGGGAGGCGAGCAGTACTTC. This codes for CASRPGQGGEQYF.

CDR3 DNA sequence: TGTGCCAGCTCACTGACAGGGACCTCCTACGAGCAGTACTTC. Protein product: CASSLTGTSYEQYF. This chain links TRBV18 with TRBJ2-7; 7 nucleotides line up with TRBD1. The CDR3 extends over 14 amino acids. V shed 4 bases, J shed 0 bases, and the junction held 3 bases outside the gene matches. Germline-derived CDR1 and CDR2 are KGHSH and LQKENI.

This chain connects TRBV15 to TRBJ2-5, with 7 bases identical to TRBD1. This CDR3 spans 16 amino acids. Germline CDR1 reads LNHNV; CDR2 reads YYDKDF (reference sequence). After removal of 4 bases from V and 5 bases from J, the junction contained 13 bases not matched to a gene. The CDR3 DNA follows: TGTGCCACCAGCACAAGGACAGGTGGGAGTGAGGAGACCCAGTACTTC. Its translation: CATSTRTGGSEETQYF. Drawing the rest from reference TRBV15 and TRBJ2-5, the complete variable domain is DAMVIQNPRYQVTQFGKPVTLSCSQTLNHNVMYWYQQKSSQAPKLLFHYYDKDFNNEADTPDNFQSRRPNTSFCFLDIRSPGLGDTAMYLCATSTRTGGSEETQYFGPGTRLLVL.

The chain links TRBV29-1 to TRBJ1-4; D is perhaps TRBD1 (5 bases). Germline CDR1 is SQVTM and CDR2 is ANQGSEA. V shed 6 bases and J shed 8 bases, with 19 bases lying between them. The length of the CDR3 is 14 residues. This chain's CDR3 is CSVAPGGVGEKLFF. The DNA of the CDR3 is TGCAGCGTCGCCCCGGGGGGGGTAGGCGAAAAACTGTTTTTT.

The chain recombines TRBV7-8 with TRBJ1-1; a possible D gene is TRBD1 (5 bases). This CDR3 spans 13 amino acids. Per germline, CDR1 SGHVS and CDR2 FQNEAQ. V lost 3 bases and J lost 8, with 13 bases in between. CDR3 protein: CASSFTHRREAFF. The DNA for the CDR3 is TGTGCCAGCAGCTTTACCCACAGGCGGGAAGCTTTCTTT.

The V gene is TRBV4-2, the J gene TRBJ1-2, with 9 bases identical to TRBD1. The CDR3 runs to 17 residues. Germline CDR1 LGHNA, CDR2 YNFKEQ. Germline trimming cut 0 bases from V and 2 bases from J; bases unmatched to any gene: 7. The CDR3 region has the DNA TGTGCCAGCAGCCAAGAGACTACACAGGGGGCAAACTATGGCTACACCTTC. Protein: CASSQETTQGANYGYTF.